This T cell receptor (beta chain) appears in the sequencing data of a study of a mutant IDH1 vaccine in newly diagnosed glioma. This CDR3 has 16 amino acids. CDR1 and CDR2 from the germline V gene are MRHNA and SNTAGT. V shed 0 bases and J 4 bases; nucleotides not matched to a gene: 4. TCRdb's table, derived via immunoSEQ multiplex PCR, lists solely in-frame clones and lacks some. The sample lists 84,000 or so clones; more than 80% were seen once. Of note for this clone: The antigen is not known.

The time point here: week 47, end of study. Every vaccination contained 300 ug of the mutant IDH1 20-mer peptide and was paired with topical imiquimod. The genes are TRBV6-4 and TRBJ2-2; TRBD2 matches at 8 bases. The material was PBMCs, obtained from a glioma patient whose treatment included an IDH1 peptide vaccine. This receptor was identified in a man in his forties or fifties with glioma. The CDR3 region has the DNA TGTGCCAGCAGTGACTCGAGCGCGGGGGGCACCGGGGAGCTGTTTTTT. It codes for CASSDSSAGGTGELFF.